The 3 T cell receptor beta chains listed next were all sequenced from one sample in a study of blood T cells in healthy people across ages. For the second PCR, which ran for about 7 to 11 cycles, a sample-barcoded 5' primer and a J-beta primer mix were used. TCRdb reprocessed the 5' RACE reads via MiXCR and lists one record per CDR3 protein. The table includes 900,000 to 950,000 distinct CDR3 sequences, roughly 29% detected once. This sample was shared with a second study, whose subject was T cells of mothers and their children.

The sequenced sample consisted of blood. The receptor set was obtained from a woman aged 40 to 50 in good health.

This clonotype was recorded once. The genes are TRBV6-6 and TRBJ1-6; 11 nucleotides match TRBD1. The V and J ends lost 7 bases and 7 bases, in that order; junction bases with no gene match: 6. Germline V gene lookup returns CDR1 MNHNY and CDR2 SVGAGI (reference sequence). The CDR3 sequence is 15 residues long. The CDR3: CASIQRDRGNSPLHF. CDR3 nucleotide sequence: TGTGCCAGCATCCAACGGGACAGGGGGAATTCACCCCTCCACTTT.

The V call is TRBV10-3, the J call TRBJ1-1; D may be TRBD1 (5 bases). The ends were cut back, 4 bases at V and 5 bases at J, with 14 bases in the middle. Germline assignment: CDR1 ENHRY and CDR2 SYGVKD. The CDR3 runs to 14 residues. The CDR3 is CAISVGTAGTEAFF. For the CDR3, the DNA is TGTGCCATCAGTGTCGGGACGGCGGGGACTGAAGCTTTCTTT.

A few counts support this clonotype. This chain joins TRBV29-1 and TRBJ2-1; the D gene is possibly TRBD2 (5 bases). CDR1 is SQVTM, CDR2 ANQGSEA, per germline. Between the trimmed V and J ends, which lost 7 bases and 10 bases, there was a span of 20 bases. The CDR3 extends over 13 amino acids. The CDR3 reads CSARGPLGMEQFF. In nucleotides, the CDR3 is TGCAGCGCCCGAGGGCCACTAGGAATGGAGCAGTTCTTC.